The clone carrying this T cell receptor (beta chain) was detected a few times. Its antigen is unknown. The data were obtained in a study of T-cell memory formation after mild COVID-19. Whole-study context: Most TCR clusters belonged to a single donor.

Whole-study results and caveats: Confirmation was lacking for SARS-CoV-2 specificity of second-wave clones that peaked on day 37. Researchers report contracting CD4+ clones mostly in CM and EM, with CD8+ clones in EMRA. Pre-infection memory contained some responding clones, which suggested that cross-reactive memory had joined.

TCRdb called the 5' RACE reads again in MiXCR, with one record for every CDR3 protein. This table holds about 310,000 distinct CDR3 sequences, 19% found once. This CDR3 comprises 15 residues. V lost 3 bases, J lost 4 bases, and 4 bases stayed unmatched. CDR1 is KGHSH, CDR2 LQKENI, per germline. The receptor comes from a man aged 18 to 30 who had mild COVID-19 (a few samples of this study predate the infection). Cell type and time point are not known. The V gene is TRBV18, the J gene TRBJ2-2, with 8 bases identical to TRBD1. The sample comprised PBMCs or a T cell subset sorted from them (not recorded which). As DNA, the CDR3 is TGTGCCAGCTCACCGGGACAGGTCGCCACCGGGGAGCTGTTTTTT. As protein: CASSPGQVATGELFF.